This T cell receptor (beta chain) was obtained from a study of CD8 T cells in Susac syndrome (dated by TCRdb to about 2019). Broadly, across the study: Whether CD8+ T cell activation and differentiation in Susac syndrome was antigen driven was tested using repertoire sequencing. Study-wide findings and limitations: The TCR sequencing and HLA analysis was acknowledged to have included a relatively small number of individuals.

As regards this clonotype: It has no known antigen specificity. Base qualities are not provided; no much larger clone lies one nucleotide away.

Reading the germline V gene gives CDR1 SQVTM and CDR2 ANQGSEA. The CDR3 measures 14 amino acids from cysteine to phenylalanine. Kept here is only the CDR3 DNA, which spans 42 bases and is read in frame from base 1. The trim is 5 bases for V and 1 base for J, with a gap of 14 bases between the germline ends. High-throughput TCR beta sequencing profiled peripheral blood CD8+ and CD4+ T cells from healthy donors, Susac syndrome patients and multiple sclerosis patients. The healthy donors served as controls matched for age and sex. Bulk CD8+ and CD4+ T cells were purified magnetically by negative isolation, whereas CD8+ TEMRA cells were enriched by FACS. Blood was drawn into EDTA tubes, processed within 24 hours, and PBMCs were isolated by density gradient centrifugation. PBMCs intended for TCR sequencing were cryopreserved in liquid nitrogen and thawed later in a water bath at 37 degrees C. The sorted or isolated CD4+, CD8+ and CD8+ TEMRA cells reached a purity of at least 90%.

RNA was extracted using the RNeasy kit, and roughly 0.5 to 1 ug of the RNA was reverse transcribed with random hexamers. The immunoSEQ multiplex PCR assay, covering 54 Vbeta and 13 Jbeta segments, was used to amplify TCR beta CDR3 regions. PCR amplification bias was corrected by using a synthetic template baseline for primer optimization and computational correction. The published analysis was carried out like this. Reads were assigned to V, D and J genes according to IMGT and analyzed in immunoSEQ Analyzer, with only productive sequences retained. To calculate clonality, Shannon entropy was normalized by log2 of the number of productive unique sequences and then subtracted from one. Public and private clones were assessed among the 100 most prevalent clones of each patient and control. A clone was defined as Susac-specific if it was absent from the healthy and MS cohorts, from about a thousand published viral clones and from other ImmuneACCESS disease sequences. Clones were called with MiXCR by TCRdb after fastp trimmed the public reads at Q25, and only in-frame beta chains were retained. Each entry merges the rows of one CDR3 protein and shows their most common DNA and genes. These V and J calls rely on TCRdb rather than the paper's analysis. The sample includes about 200,000 distinct CDR3 sequences, with 85% to 95% observed a single time. The ten largest clones add up to 0.095% to 0.12% of the sample.

Sequencing was carried out using CD4+ T cells from PBMCs. Here the chain combines TRBV29-1 and TRBJ2-5, and perhaps TRBD1 as D gene, on 6 matching bases. This TCR was recovered from a human donor in good health. This receptor has the CDR3 CSVSLTGFQETQYF. The DNA is TGCAGCGTTTCCCTAACAGGGTTCCAAGAGACCCAGTACTTC.